This TCR beta chain was retrieved from a study of blood T cell repertoires in COVID-19 (dated by TCRdb to 2019 to 2021). With respect to the entire study: Samples from collaborators originated in the United States, Italy and Spain and spanned both the acute and convalescent phases of COVID-19. The samples were drawn from the first 160 participants of the ongoing ImmuneRACE study and from over a thousand subjects provided by 6 global collaborators. Deeply sampled blood TCRbeta repertoires from subjects exposed to, actively infected with, or recovered from COVID-19 were included in the dataset. Where available, HLA class I and class II types were taken from metadata supplied by the sample provider and were not determined by assay-based typing. The prospective study material was composed of cDNA or gDNA derived from T cells, B-cell-depleted T cells, or PBMCs. The repertoires were released in a freely available public database intended as a resource for research on the immune response to SARS-CoV-2. Sample metadata almost always included a de-identified subject ID, COVID-19 status, age in years and sex.

TCRbeta CDR3 regions were amplified from genomic DNA by means of the immunoSEQ Assay, a bias-controlled multiplex PCR. Turning to the authors' computational methods: Within the assay, amplification of reference gene primers was used to estimate how many nucleated cells each sample contained. To quantify the absolute abundance of each unique TCRbeta CDR3 rearrangement, sequence reads were collapsed and filtered. Productive Simpson clonality was computed per sample as the square root of Simpson's diversity index over productive rearrangements. TCRdb provides this immuneACCESS table in a form limited to in-frame rearrangements. Some clones are lacking; in checked studies, under half of them reflect an unresolved V gene, and why the rest are absent is not known. That table supplies the V and J calls and clone size; D and trimming were determined from the DNA. This sample holds roughly 150,000 clones; around 83% were observed only once. Roughly 7.9% of the sample belongs to the ten largest clones.

Collaborating institutions collected whole blood in K2EDTA tubes following their own protocols. For TCRbeta analysis, collaborators shipped samples as frozen whole blood, isolated PBMCs, or DNA extracted from either of those sample types. On this clone: No cognate antigen has been identified for it. It has no much larger one-base neighbor in the sample; base qualities were not kept.

There are 15 amino acids in the CDR3, from cysteine to phenylalanine inclusive. Of the read, only the CDR3 DNA is kept; its 45 bases are in frame from base 1. From a lookup of the germline V gene, CDR1 and CDR2 are SGHRS and YFSETQ. Clipping removes 0 bases from V and 5 bases from J, with 7 as the unmatched junction base count. Broader findings and caveats from the paper: Clinical and demographic metadata were provided uncurated, with the amount varying by source and participant.

What was sequenced was peripheral blood. Recombination connected TRBV5-1 to TRBJ2-5; 7 bases in the middle match TRBD2. This sequence was found in a woman between 50 and 59 years old in a cohort sampled during active or convalescent COVID-19. The CDR3 protein: CASSLGLALMETQYF. The DNA is as follows: TGCGCCAGCAGCTTGGGACTAGCATTGATGGAGACCCAGTACTTC.